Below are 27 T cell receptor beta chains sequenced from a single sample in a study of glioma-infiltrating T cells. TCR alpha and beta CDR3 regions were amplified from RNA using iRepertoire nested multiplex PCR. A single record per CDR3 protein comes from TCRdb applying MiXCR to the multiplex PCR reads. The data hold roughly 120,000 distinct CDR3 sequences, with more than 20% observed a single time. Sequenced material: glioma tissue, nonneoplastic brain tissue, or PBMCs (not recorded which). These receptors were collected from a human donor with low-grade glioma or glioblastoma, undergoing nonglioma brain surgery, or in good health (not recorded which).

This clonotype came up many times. The CDR3 reads CASSKTANNEQFF. CDR3 in DNA: TGTGCCAGCAGTAAGACAGCCAACAATGAGCAGTTCTTC. The chain has TRBV6-1 and TRBJ2-1, with a tentative D call TRBD1 (5 bases). CDR1 and CDR2 from the germline V gene are MNHNS and SASEGT. V was trimmed by 5 bases and J by 5 bases, leaving 10 bases between them. This CDR3 contains 13 residues.

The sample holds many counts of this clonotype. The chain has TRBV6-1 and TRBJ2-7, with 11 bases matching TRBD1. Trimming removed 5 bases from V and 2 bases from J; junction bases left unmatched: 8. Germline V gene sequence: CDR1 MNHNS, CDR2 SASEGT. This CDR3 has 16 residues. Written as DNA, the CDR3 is TGTGCCAGCAGTACGACACGGACAGGGGGCACCTACGAGCAGTACTTC. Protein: CASSTTRTGGTYEQYF.

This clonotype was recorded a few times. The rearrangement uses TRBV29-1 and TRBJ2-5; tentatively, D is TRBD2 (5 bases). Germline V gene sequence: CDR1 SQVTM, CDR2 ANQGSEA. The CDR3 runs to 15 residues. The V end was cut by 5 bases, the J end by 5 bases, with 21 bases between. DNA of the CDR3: TGCAGCGTTAGATCGGGAAAGAATTGGGATGAGACCCAGTACTTC. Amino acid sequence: CSVRSGKNWDETQYF. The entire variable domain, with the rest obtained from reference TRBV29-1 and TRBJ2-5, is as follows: SAVISQKPSRDICQRGTSLTIQCQVDSQVTMMFWYRQQPGQSLTLIATANQGSEATYESGFVIDKFPISRPNLTFSTLTVSNMSPEDSSIYLCSVRSGKNWDETQYFGPGTRLLVL.

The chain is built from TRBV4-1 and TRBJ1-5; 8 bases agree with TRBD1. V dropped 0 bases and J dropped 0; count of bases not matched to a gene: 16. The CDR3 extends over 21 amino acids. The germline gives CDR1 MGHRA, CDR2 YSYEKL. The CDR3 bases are TGCGCCAGCAGCCAAGATAAGAGTAGCACAGGGGGAACTTATAGCAATCAGCCCCAGCATTTT. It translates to CASSQDKSSTGGTYSNQPQHF.

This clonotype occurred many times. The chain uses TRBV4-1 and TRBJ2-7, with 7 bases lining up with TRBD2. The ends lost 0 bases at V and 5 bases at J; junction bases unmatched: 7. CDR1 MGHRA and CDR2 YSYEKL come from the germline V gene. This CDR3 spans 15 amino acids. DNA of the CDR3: TGCGCCAGCAGCCAAGAGAGTGGGAGCGGGAACGAGCAGTACTTC. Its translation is CASSQESGSGNEQYF.

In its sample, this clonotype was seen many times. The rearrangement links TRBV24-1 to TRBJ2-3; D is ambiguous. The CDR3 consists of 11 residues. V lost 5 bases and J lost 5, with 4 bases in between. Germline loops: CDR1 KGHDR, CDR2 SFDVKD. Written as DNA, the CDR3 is TGTGCCACCAGTGGGGGAGATACGCAGTATTTT. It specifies CATSGGDTQYF.

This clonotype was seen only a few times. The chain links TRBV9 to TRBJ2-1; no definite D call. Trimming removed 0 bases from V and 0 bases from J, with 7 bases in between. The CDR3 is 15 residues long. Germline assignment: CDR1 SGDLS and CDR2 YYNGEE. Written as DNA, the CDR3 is TGTGCCAGCAGCGTAGAGGGCGGCTCCTACAATGAGCAGTTCTTC. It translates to CASSVEGGSYNEQFF. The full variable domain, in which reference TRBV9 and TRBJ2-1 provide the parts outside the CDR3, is DSGVTQTPKHLITATGQRVTLRCSPRSGDLSVYWYQQSLDQGLQFLIQYYNGEERAKGNILERFSAQQFPDLHSELNLSSLELGDSALYFCASSVEGGSYNEQFFGPGTRLTVL.

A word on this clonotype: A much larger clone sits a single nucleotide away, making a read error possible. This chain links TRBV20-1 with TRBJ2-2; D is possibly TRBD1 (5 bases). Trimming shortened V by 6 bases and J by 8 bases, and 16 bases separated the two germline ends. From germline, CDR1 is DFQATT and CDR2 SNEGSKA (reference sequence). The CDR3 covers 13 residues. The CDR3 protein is CSASMDIPGELFF. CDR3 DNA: TGCAGTGCCTCAATGGACATCCCGGGGGAGCTGTTTTTT.

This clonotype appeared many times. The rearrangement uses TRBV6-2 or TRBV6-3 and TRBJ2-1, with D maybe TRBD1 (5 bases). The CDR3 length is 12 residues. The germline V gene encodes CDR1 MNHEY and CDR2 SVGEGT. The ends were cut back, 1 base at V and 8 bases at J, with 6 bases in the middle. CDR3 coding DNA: TGTGCCAGCAGTTACTTCAGGGATGAGCAGTTCTTC. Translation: CASSYFRDEQFF.

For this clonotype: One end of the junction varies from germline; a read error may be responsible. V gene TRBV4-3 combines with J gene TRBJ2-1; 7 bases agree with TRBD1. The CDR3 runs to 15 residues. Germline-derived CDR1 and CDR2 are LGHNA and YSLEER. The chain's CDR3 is CASLTGTVSDNEKFF. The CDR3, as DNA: TGCGCCAGCCTAACCGGGACAGTGTCCGACAATGAGAAGTTCTTC.

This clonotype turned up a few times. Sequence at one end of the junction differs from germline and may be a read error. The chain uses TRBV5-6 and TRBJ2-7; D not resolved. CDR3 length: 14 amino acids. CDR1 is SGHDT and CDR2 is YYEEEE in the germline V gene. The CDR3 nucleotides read TGTGCCAGCCGCTTGTCCTTTCTTACCTACGAGCAGTACTTC. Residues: CASRLSFLTYEQYF.

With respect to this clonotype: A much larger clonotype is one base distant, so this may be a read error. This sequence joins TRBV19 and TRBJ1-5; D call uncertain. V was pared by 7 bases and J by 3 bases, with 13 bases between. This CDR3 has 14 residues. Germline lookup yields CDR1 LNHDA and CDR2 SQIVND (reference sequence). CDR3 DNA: TGTGCCAGTACCCCGACCTATAACAATCAGCCCCAGCATTTT. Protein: CASTPTYNNQPQHF.

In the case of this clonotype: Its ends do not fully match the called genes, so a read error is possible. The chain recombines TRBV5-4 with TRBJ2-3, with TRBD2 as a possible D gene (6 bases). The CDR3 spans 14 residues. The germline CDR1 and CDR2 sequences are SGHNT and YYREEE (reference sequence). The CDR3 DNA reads TGTGCCAGCTTTTGGGACTCGAACACAAATACGCAGTATTTT. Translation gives CASFWDSNTNTQYF.

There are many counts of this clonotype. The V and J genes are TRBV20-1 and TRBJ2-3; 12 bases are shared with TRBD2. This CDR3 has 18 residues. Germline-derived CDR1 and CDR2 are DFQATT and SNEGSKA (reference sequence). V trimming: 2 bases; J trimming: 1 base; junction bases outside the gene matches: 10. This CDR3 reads CSARSASGGGLGTDTQYF. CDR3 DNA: TGCAGTGCTAGATCCGCTAGCGGGGGGGGGCTAGGCACAGATACGCAGTATTTT.

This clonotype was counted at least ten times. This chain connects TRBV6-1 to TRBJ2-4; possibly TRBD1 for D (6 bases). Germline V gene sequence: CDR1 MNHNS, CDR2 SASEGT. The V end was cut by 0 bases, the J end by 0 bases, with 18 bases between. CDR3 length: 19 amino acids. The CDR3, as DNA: TGTGCCAGCAGTGAAGCTCCAGGGGCAGGGTCCCTAGCCAAAAACATTCAGTACTTC. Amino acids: CASSEAPGAGSLAKNIQYF.

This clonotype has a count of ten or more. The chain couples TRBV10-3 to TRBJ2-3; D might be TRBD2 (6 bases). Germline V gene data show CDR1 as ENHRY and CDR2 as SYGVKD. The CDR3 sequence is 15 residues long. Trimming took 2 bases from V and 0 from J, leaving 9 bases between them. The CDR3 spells CAISELSGSTDTQYF. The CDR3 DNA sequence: TGTGCCATCAGTGAGCTTAGCGGTAGCACAGATACGCAGTATTTT.

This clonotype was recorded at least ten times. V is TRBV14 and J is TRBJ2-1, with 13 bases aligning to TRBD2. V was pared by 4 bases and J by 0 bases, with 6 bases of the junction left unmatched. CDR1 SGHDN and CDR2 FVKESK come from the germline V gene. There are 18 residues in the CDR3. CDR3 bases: TGTGCCAGCAGCCTCCGGACTAGCGGGAGTAGCTCCTACAATGAGCAGTTCTTC. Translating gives CASSLRTSGSSSYNEQFF.

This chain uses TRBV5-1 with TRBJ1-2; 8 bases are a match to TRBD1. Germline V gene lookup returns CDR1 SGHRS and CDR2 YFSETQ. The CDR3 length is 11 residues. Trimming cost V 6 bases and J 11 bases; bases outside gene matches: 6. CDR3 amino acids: CASTAGGVYTF. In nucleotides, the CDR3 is TGCGCCAGCACTGCAGGGGGCGTTTACACCTTC.

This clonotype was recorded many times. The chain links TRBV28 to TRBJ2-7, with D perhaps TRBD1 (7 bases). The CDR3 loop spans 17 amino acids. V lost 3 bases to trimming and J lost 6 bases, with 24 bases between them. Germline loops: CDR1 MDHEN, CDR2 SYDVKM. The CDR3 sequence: CASSLKRGTVLSGEQYF. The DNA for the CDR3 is TGTGCCAGCAGTTTGAAACGCGGGACAGTCCTGAGTGGCGAGCAGTACTTC.

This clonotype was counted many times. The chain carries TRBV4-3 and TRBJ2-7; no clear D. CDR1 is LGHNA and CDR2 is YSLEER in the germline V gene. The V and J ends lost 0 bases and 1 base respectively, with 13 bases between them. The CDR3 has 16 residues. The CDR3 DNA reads TGCGCCAGCAGCCAAGATTTAACGTCCGGATCCTACGAGCAGTACTTC. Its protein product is CASSQDLTSGSYEQYF.

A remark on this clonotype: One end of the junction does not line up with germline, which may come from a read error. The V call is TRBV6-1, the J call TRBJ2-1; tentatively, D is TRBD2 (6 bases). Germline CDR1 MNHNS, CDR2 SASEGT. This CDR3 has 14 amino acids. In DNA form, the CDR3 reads TGTGCCAGCAGTGAGGTGGCGGGATACAATGTGCAGTTCTTC. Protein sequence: CASSEVAGYNVQFF.

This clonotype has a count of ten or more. This CDR3 reads CASSQERPPGLVGNEQFF. DNA of the CDR3: TGTGCCAGCAGCCAAGAGAGACCACCGGGACTAGTGGGCAATGAGCAGTTCTTC. This chain connects TRBV4-2 to TRBJ2-1; 8 bases align to TRBD2. CDR3 length: 18 residues. Trimming took 0 bases from V and 6 from J; bases not matched to a gene: 13. Per the germline V gene, CDR1 is LGHNA and CDR2 is YNFKEQ.

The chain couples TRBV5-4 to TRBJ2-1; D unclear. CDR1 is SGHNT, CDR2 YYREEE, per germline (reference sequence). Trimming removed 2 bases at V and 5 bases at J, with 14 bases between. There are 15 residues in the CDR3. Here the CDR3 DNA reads TGTGCCAGCAGCTTAAGGAATAGAGACAACAATGAGCAGTTCTTC. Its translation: CASSLRNRDNNEQFF.

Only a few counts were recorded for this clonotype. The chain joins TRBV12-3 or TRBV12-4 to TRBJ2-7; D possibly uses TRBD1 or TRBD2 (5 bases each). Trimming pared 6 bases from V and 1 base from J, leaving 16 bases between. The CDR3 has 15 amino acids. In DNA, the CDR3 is TGTGCCAGCAGCCCCAGGGACGATCCATCCTACGAGCAGTACTTC. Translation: CASSPRDDPSYEQYF.

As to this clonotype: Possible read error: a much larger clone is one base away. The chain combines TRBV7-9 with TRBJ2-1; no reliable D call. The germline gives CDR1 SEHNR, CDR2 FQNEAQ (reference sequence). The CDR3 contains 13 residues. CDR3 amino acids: CASSLPPPLKQLF. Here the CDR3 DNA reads TGTGCCAGCAGCCTCCCCCCACCTCTCAAGCAGCTCTTC.

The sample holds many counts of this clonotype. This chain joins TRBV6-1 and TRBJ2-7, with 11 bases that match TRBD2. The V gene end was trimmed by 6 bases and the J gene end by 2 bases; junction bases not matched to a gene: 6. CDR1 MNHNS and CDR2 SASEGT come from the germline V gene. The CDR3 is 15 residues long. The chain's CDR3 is CASRGLAGGAYEQYF. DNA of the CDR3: TGTGCCAGCAGAGGTCTAGCGGGAGGCGCCTACGAGCAGTACTTC.

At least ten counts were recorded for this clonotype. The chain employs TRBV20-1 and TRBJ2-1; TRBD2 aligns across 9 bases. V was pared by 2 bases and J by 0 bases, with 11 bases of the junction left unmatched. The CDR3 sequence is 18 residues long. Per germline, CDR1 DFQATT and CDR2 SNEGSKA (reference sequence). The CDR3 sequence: CSARLSGRGGSSYNEQFF. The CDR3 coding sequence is TGCAGTGCTAGACTTAGCGGGAGAGGGGGCAGCTCCTACAATGAGCAGTTCTTC.